A few counts support the clone carrying this T cell receptor beta chain. Its specificity is not known. This specimen belongs to a study of blood T cells in healthy people across ages. Broader study findings: Leaving the PBMCs unsorted stopped any conclusive comparison of naive versus antigen-experienced cells.

Primed by a sample-barcoded 5' primer and a J-beta primer mix, a second PCR proceeded for about 6 to 12 cycles. TCRdb called the 5' RACE reads again in MiXCR, with one record for every CDR3 protein. Of about 1.5 million distinct CDR3 sequences in the sample, under 55% were seen once. Total RNA extracted from each sample amounted to at least 5.5 micrograms. Germline V gene lookup returns CDR1 MNHEY and CDR2 SMNVEV (reference sequence). CDR3 length: 14 amino acids. V was cut by 3 bases and J by 5 bases, with 13 bases left in between. The clonotype was recovered from a woman aged 18-35 years in good health. Sequencing was carried out using blood. The chain has TRBV27 and TRBJ2-5, with D perhaps TRBD1 (5 bases). The CDR3 region is CASSFVPGWETQYF. CDR3 nucleotide sequence: TGTGCCAGCAGTTTCGTGCCAGGGTGGGAGACCCAGTACTTC.